A selection of T cell receptor beta chains follows, all from one sample in a study of T cells in Graves' hyperthyroidism and ophthalmopathy. MiXCR was run by TCRdb on the multiplex PCR reads, yielding one entry per CDR3 protein. Counted here are 650,000 to 700,000 distinct CDR3 sequences, approximately 15% occurring once; the ten biggest clones make up roughly 15%. The source material was blood. The receptors shown here come from a man aged 50-60 years with Graves' hyperthyroidism. Each CDR3 is given without its conserved first and last residue. Each record gives: V gene, J gene, CDR3 protein.

V gene: TRBV20-1
J gene: TRBJ2-2
CDR3 protein: SGVNIRPGELF

V gene: TRBV28
J gene: TRBJ2-5
CDR3 protein: ASSLRSTGLKETQY

V gene: TRBV28
J gene: TRBJ2-1
CDR3 protein: ASSLNSANEQF

V gene: TRBV12-3/TRBV12-4
J gene: TRBJ2-3
CDR3 protein: ASSPDTQY

V gene: TRBV28
J gene: TRBJ1-5
CDR3 protein: ASSLDTGVNQPQH

V gene: TRBV3-1
J gene: TRBJ2-2
CDR3 protein: ASSQEGGAKTGELF

V gene: TRBV20-1
J gene: TRBJ2-5
CDR3 protein: SAAREDQY

V gene: TRBV2
J gene: TRBJ1-1
CDR3 protein: ASSEQGGVTEAF

V gene: TRBV7-2
J gene: TRBJ2-1
CDR3 protein: ASSFSGRAYNEQF

V gene: TRBV5-1
J gene: TRBJ2-5
CDR3 protein: ASSYTTSGYQETQY

V gene: TRBV6-1
J gene: TRBJ2-7
CDR3 protein: ASSETPDGPYEQY

V gene: TRBV7-9
J gene: TRBJ2-1
CDR3 protein: ASSLDSGKSYNEQF

V gene: TRBV12-3/TRBV12-4
J gene: TRBJ2-7
CDR3 protein: ASTDGEGEQY

V gene: TRBV25-1
J gene: TRBJ2-1
CDR3 protein: ASSVAGEVNEQF

V gene: TRBV7-9
J gene: TRBJ2-5
CDR3 protein: ASSNRVETQY

V gene: TRBV7-3
J gene: TRBJ2-6
CDR3 protein: ASSPMGYGANVLT

V gene: TRBV2
J gene: TRBJ1-1
CDR3 protein: ASSARFDTEAF

V gene: TRBV7-6
J gene: TRBJ1-1
CDR3 protein: ATRNPLMNTEAF

V gene: TRBV24-1
J gene: TRBJ2-3
CDR3 protein: ATSDRQASTDTQY

V gene: TRBV6-1
J gene: TRBJ2-5
CDR3 protein: ASSRGREGRETQY

V gene: TRBV27
J gene: TRBJ1-1
CDR3 protein: ASSTRPPGIGTEAF

V gene: TRBV10-1
J gene: TRBJ2-4
CDR3 protein: ASSESKTSGVAKNIQY

V gene: TRBV4-3
J gene: TRBJ1-1
CDR3 protein: ASSQERALNTEAF

V gene: TRBV6-1
J gene: TRBJ1-5
CDR3 protein: ASSPGLGGQPQH

V gene: TRBV7-2
J gene: TRBJ2-2
CDR3 protein: ASSFVAGNTGELF

V gene: TRBV7-6
J gene: TRBJ2-3
CDR3 protein: ASSLFAGAGNTQY

V gene: TRBV20-1
J gene: TRBJ2-7
CDR3 protein: SARGGQVTYEQY

V gene: TRBV25-1
J gene: TRBJ1-2
CDR3 protein: ASSRTGRAYGYT

V gene: TRBV5-1
J gene: TRBJ2-3
CDR3 protein: ASSYTGGPDTQY

V gene: TRBV7-9
J gene: TRBJ2-7
CDR3 protein: ASSLVRGPANIYEQY

V gene: TRBV27
J gene: TRBJ2-2
CDR3 protein: ASSKGTSAHTGELF

V gene: TRBV28
J gene: TRBJ1-5
CDR3 protein: ASSLFQAGAQPQH

V gene: TRBV7-2
J gene: TRBJ2-5
CDR3 protein: ASSLRAGGIQETQY

V gene: TRBV10-3
J gene: TRBJ2-2
CDR3 protein: AISGRAGDNTGELF

V gene: TRBV20-1
J gene: TRBJ2-5
CDR3 protein: SARDLALSVQETQY

V gene: TRBV6-1
J gene: TRBJ2-5
CDR3 protein: AISIRTGETQY

V gene: TRBV7-9
J gene: TRBJ1-2
CDR3 protein: ASSLGGTIYGYT

V gene: TRBV2
J gene: TRBJ2-3
CDR3 protein: ASSEQGLSTDTQY

V gene: TRBV6-1
J gene: TRBJ1-2
CDR3 protein: ASSAIDKGVNGYT

V gene: TRBV20-1
J gene: TRBJ2-7
CDR3 protein: SAISSGQVTYEQY

V gene: TRBV6-2/TRBV6-3
J gene: TRBJ2-1
CDR3 protein: ASTPDGLAGSYNEQF

V gene: TRBV24-1
J gene: TRBJ2-7
CDR3 protein: ATSDPDRTYEQY

V gene: TRBV7-8
J gene: TRBJ2-7
CDR3 protein: ASSLEGTGAGEQY

V gene: TRBV6-2/TRBV6-3
J gene: TRBJ2-7
CDR3 protein: ASKRYYEQY